These T cell receptor beta chains were read from a single sample in a study of CD8+ T cells in alopecia areata. Only in-frame clones appear in the TCRdb table, and some are missing; sequencing was by immunoSEQ multiplex PCR. The sample has fewer than 250,000 clones; roughly 70% are singletons. The sample was CD4+ T cells sorted from blood, taken around week 47, from a patient treated with tofacitinib. The receptors derive from a human donor with alopecia areata. Each CDR3 is given with its conserved first and last residue. A D gene is named only where the DNA matches it firmly. Part of the rows lack a size; the others show once, few, many or a class for expanded clones.

>TRBJ2-5|-|-|12|TRBV29-1
TGCAGCGTTGGTAGGGGTGGAGAGACCCAGTACTTC
CSVGRGGETQYF
>TRBJ1-1|-|-|11|TRBV20-1
TGCAGTGCTATGGCGAACACTGAAGCTTTCTTT
CSAMANTEAFF
>TRBJ2-7|TRBD2|few|14|TRBV7-2
TGTGCCAGCAGCCGGCGGGGGGCCCCCTACGAGCAGTACTTC
CASSRRGAPYEQYF
>TRBJ1-2|-|-|15|TRBV4-1
TGCGCCAGCAGCTCCCGAGGTGGGTCAGGGGATGGCTACACCTTC
CASSSRGGSGDGYTF
>TRBJ1-6|-|-|16|TRBV6-6
TGTGCCAGCAGTTTACCAACACAGGGTGTTGATTCACCCCTCCACTTT
CASSLPTQGVDSPLHF
>TRBJ1-5|TRBD1|-|18|TRBV5-6
TGTGCCAGCAGCTTGCGAGGCGGACAGGGGAATATCGGTTTGGCCCAGCATTTT
CASSLRGGQGNIGLAQHF
>TRBJ1-2|-|-|13|TRBV19
TGTGCCAGTAGTTCGGCTCGGGCCTATGGCTACACCTTC
CASSSARAYGYTF
>TRBJ1-1|-|-|9|TRBV29-1
TGCAGCGTTGAAGATCGGGCTTTCTTT
CSVEDRAFF
>TRBJ1-1|TRBD1|-|13|TRBV29-1
TGCAGCGTCGACAGGGGAATTTACACTGAAGCTTTCTTT
CSVDRGIYTEAFF
>TRBJ2-3|TRBD2|-|17|TRBV4-3
TGCGCCAGCAGCCAACAACTAGCGGGGGGGCCGGAAGGTACGCAGTATTTT
CASSQQLAGGPEGTQYF